Each of the 19 T cell receptor beta chains below was sequenced from the same sample in a study of T cell responses to AZD1222 COVID-19 vaccine (dated by TCRdb to about 2021). The time point label corresponds to: baseline before first vaccination. Library preparation was by the immunoSEQ multiplex PCR assay. This immuneACCESS table, as held by TCRdb, lists in-frame sequences with V and J called but not all clones. Of the missing ones, under half trace to an unresolved V gene in checked studies; the others have no known cause. For this sample there are some 150,000 clones; less than 90% appear just once. The top ten clonotypes cover roughly 2.9% of the sample. Sequences were derived from peripheral blood, sampled on day 0 of AZD1222 vaccination. All receptors come from an adult in good health.

The chain is built from TRBV5-1 and TRBJ2-5; TRBD2 matches at 7 bases. CDR1 and CDR2 from the germline V gene are SGHRS and YFSETQ. This CDR3 contains 16 residues. V lost 0 bases and J lost 2; bases outside the gene matches: 7. The CDR3 reads CASSLALRGSQETQYF. CDR3 DNA sequence: TGCGCCAGCAGCTTGGCCCTGCGGGGGAGTCAAGAGACCCAGTACTTC. The variable domain in full, completed from reference TRBV5-1 and TRBJ2-5, reads KAGVTQTPRYLIKTRGQQVTLSCSPISGHRSVSWYQQTPGQGLQFLFEYFSETQRNKGNFPGRFSGRQFSNSRSEMNVSTLELGDSALYLCASSLALRGSQETQYFGPGTRLLVL.

CDR3 region: CASSSRTGQNTEAFF. CDR3 nucleotide sequence: TGCGCCAGCAGCTCACGGACAGGGCAGAACACTGAAGCTTTCTTT. The chain uses TRBV5-1 and TRBJ1-1; 8 nucleotides align to TRBD1. V was pared by 3 bases and J by 1 base, with 5 bases of the junction left unmatched. Germline CDR1 SGHRS, CDR2 YFSETQ. This CDR3 is 15 amino acids long.

V and J are TRBV14 and TRBJ1-6; D might be TRBD1 (6 bases). V gave up 3 bases and J gave up 8 bases, with 11 bases separating them. The CDR3 is 14 amino acids. Germline assignment: CDR1 SGHDN and CDR2 FVKESK. The CDR3 sequence is CASSHPGGHSPLHF. CDR3 DNA sequence: TGTGCCAGCAGCCACCCCGGGGGCCATTCACCCCTCCACTTT.

The chain is built from TRBV6-5 and TRBJ2-3; D remains ambiguous. CDR3 length equals 11 residues. Germline CDR1 is MNHEY and CDR2 is SVGAGI. V lost 0 bases to trimming and J lost 5 bases, with 0 bases between them. CDR3: CASSYSDTQYF. CDR3 DNA sequence: TGTGCCAGCAGTTACTCAGATACGCAGTATTTT.

V is TRBV18 and J is TRBJ1-6; 9 bases are shared with TRBD1. The CDR3 is 14 residues long. Germline loops: CDR1 KGHSH, CDR2 LQKENI. The J segment lost 5 bases and the V segment lost 6 bases, leaving 2 bases of the junction unmatched. CDR3 region: CASSRQGDNSPLHF. CDR3 nucleotides: TGTGCCAGCTCGCGACAGGGGGATAATTCACCCCTCCACTTT.

This chain links TRBV7-2 with TRBJ2-5; D uncertain. CDR1 SGHTA and CDR2 FQGNSA come from the germline V gene. The CDR3 is made up of 13 amino acids. Trimming shortened V by 5 bases and J by 7 bases, and 14 bases separated the two germline ends. CDR3 sequence reads: CASSPRRPGTQYF. CDR3 in DNA: TGTGCCAGCAGCCCGAGGCGGCCTGGGACCCAGTACTTC.

V and J are TRBV5-1 and TRBJ2-2, with a weak D call TRBD1 (5 bases). Trimming left V 0 bases short and J 1 base short, with 10 bases between. This CDR3 spans 16 amino acids. In germline, CDR1 is SGHRS, CDR2 YFSETQ. The CDR3 DNA sequence: TGCGCCAGCAGCTTGGTCTCCCAGGGGAACACCGGGGAGCTGTTTTTT. Translating gives CASSLVSQGNTGELFF.

The chain has TRBV6-4 and TRBJ2-1; tentatively, D is TRBD1 or TRBD2 (5 bases each). The CDR3 spans 18 residues. Germline loops: CDR1 MRHNA, CDR2 SNTAGT. Trimming cost V 1 base and J 0 bases, with 16 bases left between them. In DNA form, the CDR3 reads TGTGCCAGCAGTGACTTCCCCGGGGCCCGGAGCTCCTACAATGAGCAGTTCTTC. Translating it yields CASSDFPGARSSYNEQFF.

The CDR3 region has the DNA TGTGCCAGTAAACCCTACCTGACAGGAAACACCGGGGAGCTGTTTTTT. Translation gives CASKPYLTGNTGELFF. V gene TRBV28 combines with J gene TRBJ2-2; possible D gene TRBD1, 6 bases. V was trimmed by 9 bases and J by 2 bases, leaving 19 bases between them. The CDR3 runs 16 residues. The germline V gene encodes CDR1 MDHEN and CDR2 SYDVKM.

This clone was seen ten or more times. The chain recombines TRBV7-9 with TRBJ2-1; D remains unclear. Per the germline V gene, CDR1 is SEHNR and CDR2 is FQNEAQ (reference sequence). Trimming left V 4 bases short and J 9 bases short, with 16 bases between. The CDR3 extends over 14 amino acids. Here the CDR3 DNA reads TGTGCCAGCAGCTCTCCGGTGAAGGCAGGTGAGCAGTTCTTC. It encodes CASSSPVKAGEQFF. The whole variable domain, filled in from reference TRBV7-9 and TRBJ2-1, reads DTGVSQNPRHKITKRGQNVTFRCDPISEHNRLYWYRQTLGQGPEFLTYFQNEAQLEKSRLLSDRFSAERPKGSFSTLEIQRTEQGDSAMYLCASSSPVKAGEQFFGPGTRLTVL.

The chain combines TRBV3-1 (or the pseudogene TRBV3-2) with TRBJ2-7, with D hard to call. The CDR3 totals 16 residues. Germline CDR1 is LGHDT and CDR2 is YNNKEL (reference sequence). V was clipped by 1 base and J by 2 bases, with 15 bases between them. Written as DNA, the CDR3 is TGTGCCAGCAGCCAAGTCCCCGACACTACTACCTACGAGCAGTACTTC. Its protein product is CASSQVPDTTTYEQYF.

The rearrangement joins TRBV27 to TRBJ1-6; TRBD1 matches 7 bases. Germline V CDR1 and CDR2: MNHEY, SMNVEV (reference sequence). The CDR3 covers 15 residues. The V and J ends lost 2 bases and 9 bases, in that order; junction bases with no gene match: 7. The CDR3 here is CASSLEGARGSPLHF. CDR3 DNA sequence: TGTGCCAGCAGTTTAGAGGGGGCGCGAGGTTCACCCCTCCACTTT.

The rearrangement links TRBV4-3 to TRBJ1-5; 7 positions match TRBD1. The CDR3 runs to 16 residues. CDR1 and CDR2 (germline): LGHNA, YSLEER. The trim removed 2 bases at V and 5 bases at J, leaving 9 bases unmatched. The CDR3 protein is CASSQTYRGFDQPQHF. The CDR3, as DNA: TGCGCCAGCAGCCAAACCTACAGGGGATTCGATCAGCCCCAGCATTTT.

This clone occurred many times. This sequence joins TRBV10-3 and TRBJ1-1; D ambiguous. CDR1 and CDR2 (germline): ENHRY, SYGVKD. The CDR3 is 15 amino acids. Trimming cost V 0 bases and J 1 base, with 9 bases left between them. The DNA for the CDR3 is TGTGCCATCAGTGAGTCCGCGGCTGGGAACACTGAAGCTTTCTTT. As protein: CAISESAAGNTEAFF.

J is TRBJ1-3 and V is TRBV4-1, with TRBD1 identical over 7 bases. The trim removed 4 bases at V and 0 bases at J, leaving 3 bases unmatched. There are 15 residues in the CDR3. CDR1 and CDR2 from the germline V gene are MGHRA and YSYEKL. The CDR3 nucleotides are TGCGCCAGCAGCCTGGACAGGAACTCTGGAAACACCATATATTTT. Translation: CASSLDRNSGNTIYF.

The chain recombines TRBV28 with TRBJ2-1; D is perhaps TRBD1 (6 bases). This CDR3 contains 15 residues. CDR1 and CDR2 from the germline V gene are MDHEN and SYDVKM. Trimming took off 5 bases at V and 4 bases at J, with 15 bases between the two ends. The CDR3 loop reads CASSSAQGQYNEQFF. The CDR3 nucleotides read TGTGCCAGCAGTAGCGCACAGGGACAATACAATGAGCAGTTCTTC.

The chain is built from TRBV18 and TRBJ1-6; 7 nucleotides line up with TRBD1. CDR3 length: 17 residues. Germline CDR1 KGHSH, CDR2 LQKENI. V was clipped by 6 bases and J by 3 bases; unmatched bases: 11. DNA of the CDR3: TGTGCCAGCTCGCCAGGGGGAGGGGGAAGCTATAATTCACCCCTCCACTTT. It encodes CASSPGGGGSYNSPLHF. The variable domain in full, with the rest retrieved from reference TRBV18 and TRBJ1-6, is NAGVMQNPRHLVRRRGQEARLRCSPMKGHSHVYWYRQLPEEGLKFMVYLQKENIIDESGMPKERFSAEFPKEGPSILRIQQVVRGDSAAYFCASSPGGGGSYNSPLHFGNGTRLTVT.

This clone was seen more than once but under ten times. V is TRBV5-1 and J is TRBJ2-3; D remains ambiguous. V lost 0 bases and J lost 0, with 8 bases in between. The V gene's germline CDR1 is SGHRS and CDR2 YFSETQ. CDR3 length: 15 amino acids. The chain's CDR3 is CASSLGILSTDTQYF. The CDR3 DNA sequence: TGCGCCAGCAGCTTGGGCATACTTAGCACAGATACGCAGTATTTT.

The chain is built from TRBV18 and TRBJ1-1, with D hard to call. The V end was cut by 4 bases, the J end by 5 bases, with 20 bases between. This CDR3 has 16 amino acids. The germline V gene has CDR1 KGHSH and CDR2 LQKENI. The CDR3 DNA follows: TGTGCCAGCTCACTTTATGCCGGAGGTTTAACTACTGAAGCTTTCTTT. Its protein is CASSLYAGGLTTEAFF.